This paragraph reports one T cell receptor beta chain. The source of the sample is a study of T cells after yellow fever vaccination. Germline CDR1 is SGHDT and CDR2 is YYEEEE. V lost 10 bases, J lost 10 bases, and 15 bases lay in between. CDR3 length: 11 residues. A process of 5'RACE template switching, which added a universal primer site and UMIs, was used to make TCR cDNA. TCRdb processed the 5' RACE reads anew with MiXCR; each CDR3 protein has one entry. Of hundreds of thousands of distinct CDR3 sequences listed, about 6% are singletons. The TCR originated in a young man who received the YFV17D yellow fever vaccine. The rearrangement links TRBV5-6 to TRBJ2-1, with a possible D match to TRBD1 (6 bases). This sample comprised PBMCs, obtained 5 days after the yellow fever booster vaccination. CDR3 sequence reads: CAQGQGKEQFF. CDR3 nucleotides: TGTGCCCAGGGGCAGGGGAAAGAGCAGTTCTTC.